This T cell receptor beta chain was identified during a study of blood T cell repertoires in COVID-19. This table comes from immunoSEQ multiplex PCR, and its TCRdb copy is limited to in-frame clones, with some not included. The sample consists of over 30,000 clones, 88% of them appearing once. The CDR3 has 14 residues. The germline CDR1 and CDR2 sequences are SGHRS and YFSETQ. V dropped 0 bases and J dropped 7; count of bases not matched to a gene: 3. This clone has just one count. This chain links TRBV5-1 with TRBJ2-1, with 8 bases aligning to TRBD2. The sequence was obtained from a woman aged 70-85 years with active COVID-19. Sequencing was done on a sample of peripheral blood. The CDR3 coding sequence is TGCGCCAGCAGCTTGGGATTAGCGGGGAATGAGCAGTTCTTC. This sequence encodes CASSLGLAGNEQFF.